The 17 T cell receptor beta chains below all came from one sample that was sequenced in a study of T cell repertoires in cytomegalovirus infection. Their target antigens are unknown. TCRdb re-called the reads through MiXCR, storing one row per CDR3 protein. The repertoire holds around 900,000 distinct CDR3 sequences, with more than 25% as singletons. Here the sequenced sample was cultured CD8+ T cells from PBMCs, taken from culture after CMV antigen stimulation. Receptors originate from a human donor in good health (CMV status not recorded). Some clones in this sample may be carry-over from other donors' samples.

Details on this clonotype: A much bigger clone sits one base away, suggesting this may be a read error. The chain uses TRBV7-8 and TRBJ2-1; 10 bases match TRBD2. Trimming took 4 bases from V and 5 from J; bases not matched to a gene: 2. Germline CDR1 is SGHVS and CDR2 is FQNEAQ. The CDR3 has 14 amino acids. CDR3 region: CASSYGTSDNEQFF. Here the CDR3 DNA reads TGTGCCAGCAGCTACGGGACTAGCGACAATGAGCAGTTCTTC. The complete variable domain, with remaining parts taken from reference TRBV7-8 and TRBJ2-1, reads GAGVSQSPRYKVAKRGQDVALRCDPISGHVSLFWYQQALGQGPEFLTYFQNEAQLDKSGLPSDRFFAERPEGSVSTLKIQRTQQEDSAVYLCASSYGTSDNEQFFGPGTRLTVL.

The chain is built from TRBV12-3 or TRBV12-4 and TRBJ2-1, with a weak D call TRBD2 (7 bases). The ends were cut back, 6 bases at V and 0 bases at J, with 18 bases in the middle. This CDR3 region has 17 residues. CDR3 in DNA: TGTGCCAGCAGGGAGAGAGGCGGGGGCTTCTCCTACAATGAGCAGTTCTTC. The encoded protein is CASRERGGGFSYNEQFF.

The chain recombines TRBV19 with TRBJ2-1, with 7 bases lining up with TRBD2. Germline assignment: CDR1 LNHDA and CDR2 SQIVND (reference sequence). This CDR3 region has 13 residues. Losses at the gene ends were 6 bases for V and 9 bases for J; bases not matched to a gene: 8. This CDR3 reads CASSPVREGEQFF. In nucleotides, the CDR3 is TGTGCCAGTAGCCCTGTCAGGGAGGGTGAGCAGTTCTTC.

J is TRBJ1-1 and V is TRBV29-1; weak D call: TRBD1 (6 bases). The V end was cut by 1 base, the J end by 7 bases, with 19 bases between. Germline V lookup: CDR1 SQVTM, CDR2 ANQGSEA. The CDR3 is 15 amino acids. CDR3 bases: TGCAGCGTTGAAGTTTGGAGGGGGGGGTCTAATGAAGCTTTCTTT. This encodes CSVEVWRGGSNEAFF.

The chain uses TRBV5-6 and TRBJ1-1; tentatively, D is TRBD1 (5 bases). The germline CDR1 and CDR2 sequences are SGHDT and YYEEEE. V was trimmed by 4 bases and J by 6 bases, leaving 10 bases between them. The CDR3 totals 12 residues. Written as DNA, the CDR3 is TGTGCCAGCAGCGCGGGACTTTCTGAAGCTTTCTTT. As protein: CASSAGLSEAFF.

This chain uses TRBV29-1 with TRBJ2-1; no definite D call. Trimming shortened V by 5 bases and J by 8 bases, and 10 bases separated the two germline ends. Germline V gene sequence: CDR1 SQVTM, CDR2 ANQGSEA. This CDR3 is 11 amino acids long. In DNA, the CDR3 is TGCAGCGTTCCCCAGGACGATGAGCAGTTCTTC. Protein sequence: CSVPQDDEQFF.

This clonotype was observed many times. The CDR3 region is CASSPTGGGAYNEQFF. In DNA, the CDR3 is TGTGCCAGCAGTCCCACGGGCGGGGGGGCCTACAATGAGCAGTTCTTC. J is TRBJ2-1 and V is TRBV6-1, with 9 bases lining up with TRBD2. V lost 5 bases and J lost 2; bases outside the gene matches: 7. The CDR3 is 16 residues long. Germline V lookup: CDR1 MNHNS, CDR2 SASEGT.

The chain recombines TRBV7-9 with TRBJ2-3; weak D call: TRBD1 (7 bases). Trimming took 5 bases from V and 1 from J, leaving 16 bases between them. The germline CDR1 and CDR2 sequences are SEHNR and FQNEAQ (reference sequence). The CDR3 sequence is 16 residues long. CDR3 region: CASSPLEGARTDTQYF. The CDR3 nucleotides are TGTGCCAGCAGCCCCCTGGAGGGGGCCCGCACAGATACGCAGTATTTT. The full variable domain, in which reference TRBV7-9 and TRBJ2-3 provide the parts outside the CDR3, is DTGVSQNPRHKITKRGQNVTFRCDPISEHNRLYWYRQTLGQGPEFLTYFQNEAQLEKSRLLSDRFSAERPKGSFSTLEIQRTEQGDSAMYLCASSPLEGARTDTQYFGPGTRLTVL.

The table lists this clonotype with many counts. The rearrangement joins TRBV27 to TRBJ1-4; the D gene is possibly TRBD1 (5 bases). CDR1 MNHEY and CDR2 SMNVEV come from the germline V gene (reference sequence). V lost 2 bases, J lost 4 bases, and 11 bases lay in between. The CDR3 has 15 amino acids. CDR3 sequence (DNA): TGTGCCAGCAGTTTACAGGGAGGCTTTAATGAAAAACTGTTTTTT. It specifies CASSLQGGFNEKLFF.

The chain is built from TRBV2 and TRBJ2-2; possible D gene TRBD1, 5 bases. Trimming stripped 10 bases from V and 0 bases from J, with 18 bases between. This CDR3 contains 16 residues. The germline V gene encodes CDR1 SNHLY and CDR2 FYNNEI. CDR3 nucleotide sequence: TGTGCCACCAAGGGGTGGGGTTCTTCGAACACCGGGGAGCTGTTTTTT. Its protein product is CATKGWGSSNTGELFF.

This clonotype was observed once. Given a much more abundant clone one base away, this may be a read error. This chain connects TRBV5-8 to TRBJ2-2; the D is unclear. The CDR3 extends over 12 amino acids. Between the trimmed V and J ends, which lost 4 bases and 6 bases, there was a span of 7 bases. The germline V gene encodes CDR1 SGHTS and CDR2 YDEGEE. CDR3 residues: CASSAESGELFF. CDR3 DNA: TGTGCCAGCAGCGCAGAATCCGGGGAGCTGTTTTTT.

The V gene is TRBV28, the J gene TRBJ1-4; perhaps TRBD1 as D (5 bases). With 5 bases removed from V and 0 bases from J, the gap between germline ends came to 13 bases. The CDR3 runs to 16 residues. Germline values: CDR1 MDHEN, CDR2 SYDVKM. CDR3 residues: CASSGPPGTTNEKLFF. The CDR3 DNA is TGTGCCAGCAGTGGGCCTCCAGGGACAACTAATGAAAAACTGTTTTTT.

V is TRBV6-1 and J is TRBJ2-1; 14 bases agree with TRBD2. The CDR3 sequence is 18 residues long. The ends lost 6 bases at V and 0 bases at J; junction bases unmatched: 7. Germline V gene sequence: CDR1 MNHNS, CDR2 SASEGT. The CDR3 nucleotides read TGTGCCAGCAGGGGACTAGCGGGGGCGATGAGCTCCTACAATGAGCAGTTCTTC. Amino acids: CASRGLAGAMSSYNEQFF.

The table lists this clonotype with a few counts. The chain links TRBV4-2 to TRBJ1-4, with 7 bases lining up with TRBD1. CDR1 and CDR2 from the germline V gene are LGHNA and YNFKEQ. CDR3 length: 20 residues. J was trimmed by 0 bases and V by 0 bases; bases with no gene match: 13. CDR3 loop: CASSQDQLLGGRSTNEKLFF. The DNA for the CDR3 is TGTGCCAGCAGCCAAGATCAGCTTCTAGGGGGCCGGTCAACTAATGAAAAACTGTTTTTT.

This clonotype was observed a few times. This chain connects TRBV19 to TRBJ1-1, with 7 bases matching TRBD1. The V segment lost 9 bases and the J segment 2 bases; nucleotides outside the gene matches: 9. The V gene's germline CDR1 is LNHDA and CDR2 SQIVND (reference sequence). The CDR3 sequence is 14 residues long. This chain's CDR3 is CASLAGTVNTEAFF. The DNA of the CDR3 is TGTGCCAGCTTGGCCGGGACAGTAAACACTGAAGCTTTCTTT.

This chain connects TRBV6-1 to TRBJ1-3; D is perhaps TRBD1 (6 bases). Germline V gives CDR1 MNHNS, CDR2 SASEGT. V gave up 1 base and J gave up 0 bases, with 16 bases separating them. The CDR3 is 18 amino acids. The CDR3 region is CASSEEGTPSSSGNTIYF. The DNA of the CDR3 is TGTGCCAGCAGTGAAGAGGGGACACCCTCCAGCTCTGGAAACACCATATATTTT.

This clonotype has a handful of counts. J is TRBJ1-5 and V is TRBV27; D unclear. Germline assignment: CDR1 MNHEY and CDR2 SMNVEV (reference sequence). Trimming stripped 3 bases from V and 5 bases from J, with 8 bases between. The CDR3 spans 13 residues. The CDR3 nucleotides read TGTGCCAGCAGTTTTCTGCACCATCAGCCCCAGCATTTT. Its protein product is CASSFLHHQPQHF.